These T cell receptor beta chains were read from a single sample in a study of cytomegalovirus exposure and HLA in healthy donors. TCRdb's table, derived via immunoSEQ multiplex PCR, lists solely in-frame clones and lacks some. Of 150,000 to 200,000 clones in the sample, roughly 80% were seen once. The source material was PBMCs. These receptors all stem from a female donor in good health and CMV-seronegative. Both conserved end residues are part of each CDR3. The D gene is left open where the match is weak. A clone size is listed for some rows: how often the clone was seen (once, few, many), or a class if it is expanded.

J gene: TRBJ1-5; V gene: TRBV29-1; D gene: -; clone size: -; CDR3 DNA: TGCAGCGTTGGTGACAGCCTCTATCAGCCCCAGCATTTT; CDR3 protein: CSVGDSLYQPQHF
J gene: TRBJ2-5; V gene: TRBV7-6; D gene: TRBD2; clone size: few; CDR3 DNA: TGTGCCAGCAGCCAAGAGGCTCGACTAGCGGGGGGGGCCGGAGAGACCCAGTACTTC; CDR3 protein: CASSQEARLAGGAGETQYF
J gene: TRBJ2-2; V gene: TRBV30; D gene: TRBD2; clone size: -; CDR3 DNA: TGTGCCTGGAGTGTACAAAGCGGGAGTGGGGAGCTGTTTTTT; CDR3 protein: CAWSVQSGSGELFF
J gene: TRBJ1-5; V gene: TRBV23-1; D gene: -; clone size: -; CDR3 DNA: TGCGCCAGCAGCTACAGGGTTAGCAATCAGCCCCAGCATTTT; CDR3 protein: CASSYRVSNQPQHF
J gene: TRBJ2-3; V gene: TRBV6-6; D gene: TRBD2; clone size: -; CDR3 DNA: TGTGCCAGCAGTATGACTAGCGGCACAGATACGCAGTATTTT; CDR3 protein: CASSMTSGTDTQYF
J gene: TRBJ2-7; V gene: TRBV27; D gene: -; clone size: -; CDR3 DNA: TGTGCCAGCAGTTTAAGGGCGCTGGGGGGTCCTTCCTACGAGCAGTACTTC; CDR3 protein: CASSLRALGGPSYEQYF
J gene: TRBJ2-7; V gene: TRBV5-1; D gene: -; clone size: -; CDR3 DNA: TGCGCCAGCAGCTTGCTTCAGGGCCCCTACGAGCAGTACTTC; CDR3 protein: CASSLLQGPYEQYF
J gene: TRBJ1-3; V gene: TRBV5-1; D gene: TRBD1; clone size: -; CDR3 DNA: TGCGCCAGCAGCTCGACAGGGGGCCTCATTGGAAACACCATATATTTT; CDR3 protein: CASSSTGGLIGNTIYF
J gene: TRBJ1-3; V gene: TRBV5-1; D gene: -; clone size: -; CDR3 DNA: TGCGCCAGCAGCTTGGTAGGAAACACCATATATTTT; CDR3 protein: CASSLVGNTIYF
J gene: TRBJ2-2; V gene: TRBV28; D gene: -; clone size: -; CDR3 DNA: TGTGCCAGCAGTTTCATGACAGGCGCGAACACCGGGGAGCTGTTTTTT; CDR3 protein: CASSFMTGANTGELFF
J gene: TRBJ2-7; V gene: TRBV14; D gene: -; clone size: -; CDR3 DNA: TGTGCCAGCAGCCTGTGGGCGTTCTACGAGCAGTACTTC; CDR3 protein: CASSLWAFYEQYF
J gene: TRBJ2-7; V gene: TRBV6-6; D gene: -; clone size: -; CDR3 DNA: TGTGCCAGCAGTTACTACGCGCGCTACGAGCAGTACTTC; CDR3 protein: CASSYYARYEQYF
J gene: TRBJ2-2; V gene: TRBV6-1; D gene: -; clone size: -; CDR3 DNA: TGTGCCAGCAATCCTACAGGGACCGGGGAGCTGTTTTTT; CDR3 protein: CASNPTGTGELFF
J gene: TRBJ1-2; V gene: TRBV6-5; D gene: TRBD1; clone size: -; CDR3 DNA: TGTGCCAGCAGTAACAGTCCGACAGGGCACTATGGCTACACCTTC; CDR3 protein: CASSNSPTGHYGYTF
J gene: TRBJ2-1; V gene: TRBV19; D gene: TRBD1; clone size: -; CDR3 DNA: TGTGCCAGTAGCCCGGGACAGGGGCCCAATGAGCAGTTCTTC; CDR3 protein: CASSPGQGPNEQFF
J gene: TRBJ1-2; V gene: TRBV28; D gene: TRBD1; clone size: -; CDR3 DNA: TGTGCCACCGAGACAGGGAATTTGGGCTACACCTTC; CDR3 protein: CATETGNLGYTF
J gene: TRBJ1-5; V gene: TRBV30; D gene: TRBD1; clone size: -; CDR3 DNA: TGTGCCAGGCGTCCCGGGACAGGGTACAATCAGCCCCAGCATTTT; CDR3 protein: CARRPGTGYNQPQHF
J gene: TRBJ2-7; V gene: TRBV30; D gene: TRBD2; clone size: once; CDR3 DNA: TGTGCCTGGAGGAACGGGAGGGCCCTCGGGGGCGAGCAGTACTTC; CDR3 protein: CAWRNGRALGGEQYF
J gene: TRBJ2-1; V gene: TRBV10-1; D gene: -; clone size: few; CDR3 DNA: TGCGCCAGCAGTGAGCCCCGGGCGGGCTCCTACAATGAGCAGTTCTTC; CDR3 protein: CASSEPRAGSYNEQFF
J gene: TRBJ2-5; V gene: TRBV9; D gene: TRBD2; clone size: -; CDR3 DNA: TGTGCCAGCAGCGTAGGCCTAGCGGGGGTAGAACAAGAGACCCAGTACTTC; CDR3 protein: CASSVGLAGVEQETQYF
J gene: TRBJ2-3; V gene: TRBV19; D gene: TRBD2; clone size: -; CDR3 DNA: TGTGCCAGTAGTATTGGGGGGGAGGGTACGCAGTATTTT; CDR3 protein: CASSIGGEGTQYF
J gene: TRBJ2-7; V gene: TRBV11-3; D gene: -; clone size: -; CDR3 DNA: TGTGCCAGCAGCCCCGAAGCAGGGGACCACGAGCAGTACTTC; CDR3 protein: CASSPEAGDHEQYF
J gene: TRBJ2-7; V gene: TRBV28; D gene: -; clone size: -; CDR3 DNA: TGTGCCGTTCTCCCGGGGGAGCGACACGAGCAGTACTTC; CDR3 protein: CAVLPGERHEQYF
J gene: TRBJ2-7; V gene: TRBV7-9; D gene: TRBD1; clone size: few; CDR3 DNA: TGTGCCAGCAGCTTAGGGACAGGGAATATCGAGCAGTACTTC; CDR3 protein: CASSLGTGNIEQYF
J gene: TRBJ1-1; V gene: TRBV29-1; D gene: -; clone size: -; CDR3 DNA: TGCAGCGTTCGTGAAGGGAGGTCCCCTGAAGCTTTCTTT; CDR3 protein: CSVREGRSPEAFF
J gene: TRBJ1-4; V gene: TRBV9; D gene: TRBD1; clone size: -; CDR3 DNA: TGTGCCAGCAGCCCCGAGGGACAGGGCCACGAAAAACTGTTTTTT; CDR3 protein: CASSPEGQGHEKLFF
J gene: TRBJ2-7; V gene: TRBV6-5; D gene: TRBD1; clone size: -; CDR3 DNA: TGTGCCAGCAGTTACAGGACAGGCTACGAGCAGTACTTC; CDR3 protein: CASSYRTGYEQYF
J gene: TRBJ2-7; V gene: TRBV19; D gene: TRBD2; clone size: -; CDR3 DNA: TGTGCCAGTAGTATCGTAGGTAGCGGGAGCGAGCAGTACTTC; CDR3 protein: CASSIVGSGSEQYF
J gene: TRBJ1-5; V gene: TRBV6-5; D gene: -; clone size: -; CDR3 DNA: TGTGCCAGCAGTTACTCAGGGGAAGGGCCCCAGCATTTT; CDR3 protein: CASSYSGEGPQHF
J gene: TRBJ2-6; V gene: TRBV9; D gene: -; clone size: -; CDR3 DNA: TGTGCCAGCAGCGTACCCCCTTCTGGGGCCAACGTCCTGACTTTC; CDR3 protein: CASSVPPSGANVLTF
J gene: TRBJ2-7; V gene: TRBV9; D gene: TRBD1; clone size: -; CDR3 DNA: TGTGCCAGCAGCGCGTCGACAGGGGGCTACGAGCAGTACTTC; CDR3 protein: CASSASTGGYEQYF
J gene: TRBJ2-7; V gene: TRBV5-4; D gene: TRBD1; clone size: -; CDR3 DNA: TGTGCCAGCAGCTCCCGACAGGGGGCCCACGAGCAGTACTTC; CDR3 protein: CASSSRQGAHEQYF
J gene: TRBJ2-6; V gene: TRBV28; D gene: -; clone size: few; CDR3 DNA: TGTGCCAGCGGCCCGGGGGTTCACGGTTTAGGGGCTGGGGCCAACGTCCTGACTTTC; CDR3 protein: CASGPGVHGLGAGANVLTF
J gene: TRBJ2-5; V gene: TRBV6-6; D gene: TRBD2; clone size: -; CDR3 DNA: TGTGCCAGCAGTTTCCGACTAGCGGGGGGATCGGAGACCCAGTACTTC; CDR3 protein: CASSFRLAGGSETQYF
J gene: TRBJ1-1; V gene: TRBV5-6; D gene: -; clone size: -; CDR3 DNA: TGTGCCAGCAGCCCGGATTATCGGGGAAATGAAGCTTTCTTT; CDR3 protein: CASSPDYRGNEAFF
J gene: TRBJ2-5; V gene: TRBV6-1; D gene: TRBD2; clone size: -; CDR3 DNA: TGTGCCAGCCTGTGGGGTAGCGGGGGAGTAGGGACCCAGTACTTC; CDR3 protein: CASLWGSGGVGTQYF
J gene: TRBJ2-3; V gene: TRBV4-3; D gene: TRBD2; clone size: once; CDR3 DNA: TGCGCCAGCAGCCACGTGACTAGCGGGGGAGGCACAGATACGCAGTATTTT; CDR3 protein: CASSHVTSGGGTDTQYF
J gene: TRBJ1-1; V gene: TRBV7-3; D gene: TRBD1; clone size: -; CDR3 DNA: TGTGCCAGCAGCCTCCTACAGGGGGCTGAAGCTTTCTTT; CDR3 protein: CASSLLQGAEAFF
J gene: TRBJ1-1; V gene: TRBV5-1; D gene: -; clone size: once; CDR3 DNA: TGCGCCAGCAGCTCAGGGTCGGCCACTGAAGCTTTCTTT; CDR3 protein: CASSSGSATEAFF
J gene: TRBJ1-1; V gene: TRBV4-3; D gene: -; clone size: -; CDR3 DNA: TGCGCCAGCACCTCAAGAGGGCCCGCTGAAGCTTTCTTT; CDR3 protein: CASTSRGPAEAFF
J gene: TRBJ1-1; V gene: TRBV2; D gene: -; clone size: few; CDR3 DNA: TGTGCCAGCAGCAAGAAGGTCTCTGGACAGTCGAACACTGAAGCTTTCTTT; CDR3 protein: CASSKKVSGQSNTEAFF
J gene: TRBJ2-7; V gene: TRBV6-5; D gene: TRBD1; clone size: -; CDR3 DNA: TGTGCCAGCAGTTACCATCACAGGGGATTCTACGAGCAGTACTTC; CDR3 protein: CASSYHHRGFYEQYF
J gene: TRBJ2-5; V gene: TRBV19; D gene: -; clone size: -; CDR3 DNA: TGTGCCAGTAGTATAGTATACTCTCAAGAGACCCAGTACTTC; CDR3 protein: CASSIVYSQETQYF
J gene: TRBJ1-2; V gene: TRBV19; D gene: TRBD1; clone size: few; CDR3 DNA: TGTGCCAGTAGTCTCCAACCGGGACAGAAGAATGGCTACACCTTC; CDR3 protein: CASSLQPGQKNGYTF
J gene: TRBJ2-5; V gene: TRBV6-1; D gene: -; clone size: -; CDR3 DNA: TGTGCCAGCAGTGGACCCCGGGACTTCCGGAAAGAGACCCAGTACTTC; CDR3 protein: CASSGPRDFRKETQYF
J gene: TRBJ2-1; V gene: TRBV7-6; D gene: TRBD2; clone size: -; CDR3 DNA: TGTGCCAGCAGCGTGGGACTAGCGGGAGGAATAGACAATGAGCAGTTCTTC; CDR3 protein: CASSVGLAGGIDNEQFF
J gene: TRBJ1-2; V gene: TRBV4-3; D gene: TRBD1; clone size: -; CDR3 DNA: TGCGCCAGCAGCGTAAACCAGGGACAGGGATATGGCTACACCTTC; CDR3 protein: CASSVNQGQGYGYTF
J gene: TRBJ1-6; V gene: TRBV7-2; D gene: -; clone size: -; CDR3 DNA: TGTGCCAGCAGGGGCCCGGGACTCTATAATTCACCCCTCCACTTT; CDR3 protein: CASRGPGLYNSPLHF
J gene: TRBJ1-4; V gene: TRBV7-9; D gene: TRBD1; clone size: -; CDR3 DNA: TGTGCCAGCAGCTTAGCGGGACAGGGAAAACTGTTTTTT; CDR3 protein: CASSLAGQGKLFF
J gene: TRBJ1-4; V gene: TRBV30; D gene: -; clone size: -; CDR3 DNA: TGTGCCTGGAGTGTGCCAACAACAACTAATGAAAAACTGTTTTTT; CDR3 protein: CAWSVPTTTNEKLFF
J gene: TRBJ1-1; V gene: TRBV18; D gene: TRBD1; clone size: -; CDR3 DNA: TGTGCCAGCTCACCACCGACAGGGGGGCACACTGAAGCTTTCTTT; CDR3 protein: CASSPPTGGHTEAFF
J gene: TRBJ2-5; V gene: TRBV7-8; D gene: -; clone size: -; CDR3 DNA: TGTGCCAGCAGCCGGGCGATCGGGGGAGAGACCCAGTACTTC; CDR3 protein: CASSRAIGGETQYF
J gene: TRBJ1-5; V gene: TRBV25-1; D gene: -; clone size: -; CDR3 DNA: TGTGCCAGCAGTGCGGTAGGGGGGGATAGCAATCAGCCCCAGCATTTT; CDR3 protein: CASSAVGGDSNQPQHF
J gene: TRBJ1-4; V gene: TRBV29-1; D gene: -; clone size: -; CDR3 DNA: TGCAGCGTTGGGGTAGGGGGTGAAAAACTGTTTTTT; CDR3 protein: CSVGVGGEKLFF
J gene: TRBJ1-1; V gene: TRBV5-4; D gene: -; clone size: -; CDR3 DNA: TGTGCCAGCAGCCCCAACGAGGGAAGGACTGAAGCTTTCTTT; CDR3 protein: CASSPNEGRTEAFF
J gene: TRBJ2-1; V gene: TRBV2; D gene: -; clone size: -; CDR3 DNA: TGTGCCAGCACTGGAGCAGAGCTCCGCTCCTACAATGAGCAGTTCTTC; CDR3 protein: CASTGAELRSYNEQFF
J gene: TRBJ1-2; V gene: TRBV28; D gene: -; clone size: -; CDR3 DNA: TGTGCCAGCAGCCTAAGAGACAGAGATGGCTACACCTTC; CDR3 protein: CASSLRDRDGYTF